The present T cell receptor (beta chain) was sequenced within a study of vaccination effects on CD4 cells after COVID-19. With respect to this clone: Its antigen is undetermined.

Sequencing in the ViraFEST assay came after antigen-specific CD4+ T cells had been expanded with viral peptide pools, which were used to stimulate PBMC. CD4+ T cell isolation took place after 10 days of culture. From March to December 2020, the person had a SARS-CoV-2 infection that was confirmed by PCR. The protocol was immunoSEQ multiplex PCR, while the TCRdb copy is restricted to in-frame clones and leaves out a portion. The table shows approximately 31,000 clones, with under 80% occurring only once. This CDR3 is built from 14 residues. J lost 6 bases, V lost 5 bases, and 8 bases had no gene match. Germline CDR1 SEHNR, CDR2 FQNEAQ (reference sequence).

The TCR sequence derives from a human donor who had a prior SARS-CoV-2 infection. The chain employs TRBV7-9 and TRBJ2-3; 7 bases map to TRBD2. Sample: CD4+ T cells from PBMCs cultured with a peptide pool, taken before COVID-19 vaccination. This CDR3 is CASSPGLPVDTQYF. CDR3 nucleotide sequence: TGTGCCAGCAGCCCGGGACTACCCGTGGATACGCAGTATTTT. Drawing the rest from reference TRBV7-9 and TRBJ2-3, the complete variable domain is DTGVSQNPRHKITKRGQNVTFRCDPISEHNRLYWYRQTLGQGPEFLTYFQNEAQLEKSRLLSDRFSAERPKGSFSTLEIQRTEQGDSAMYLCASSPGLPVDTQYFGPGTRLTVL.